This entry features one TCR beta chain sequence. CD4+ cell separation produced CD45RA+ naive and CD45RA-negative memory subsets. The sample is drawn from a study of shared clonotypes between healthy human individuals. Across the whole study: Three CD4 naive, three CD4 memory, two CD8 naive and one CD8 memory plate were used per donor.

Sequenced by immunoSEQ multiplex PCR; TCRdb stores in-frame clones only, minus some. The repertoire holds about 990,000 clones, around 78% seen once, with around 0.6% in the top ten. The CDR3 extends over 11 amino acids. Germline CDR1 DFQATT, CDR2 SNEGSKA (reference sequence). V dropped 5 bases and J dropped 8 bases, with 9 bases sitting between them. The chain has TRBV20-1 and TRBJ1-4; no definite D call. Sequenced material: memory CD4+ T cells from PBMCs. Regarding subset: CD45RA-negative fraction. This TCR came from a man aged 18-30 years in good health. Some clones in this sample may be carry-over from other donors' samples. CDR3 in amino acids: CSAPDQEKLFF. The CDR3 DNA reads as TGCAGTGCTCCTGACCAGGAAAAACTGTTTTTT.